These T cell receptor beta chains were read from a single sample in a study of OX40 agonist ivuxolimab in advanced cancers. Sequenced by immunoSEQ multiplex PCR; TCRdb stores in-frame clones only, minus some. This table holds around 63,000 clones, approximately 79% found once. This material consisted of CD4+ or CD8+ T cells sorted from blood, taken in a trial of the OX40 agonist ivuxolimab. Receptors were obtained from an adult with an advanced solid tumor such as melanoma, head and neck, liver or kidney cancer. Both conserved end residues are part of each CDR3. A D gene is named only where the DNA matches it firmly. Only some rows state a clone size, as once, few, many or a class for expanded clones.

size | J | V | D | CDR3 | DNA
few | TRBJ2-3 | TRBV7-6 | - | CASSLFRTDTQYF | TGTGCCAGCAGCTTATTCAGGACAGATACGCAGTATTTT
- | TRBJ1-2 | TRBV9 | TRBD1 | CASSVGGTGRSQYGYTF | TGTGCCAGCAGCGTAGGAGGGACAGGCAGATCCCAATATGGCTACACCTTC
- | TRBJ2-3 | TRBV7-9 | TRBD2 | CASSFGLAGETDTQYF | TGTGCCAGCAGCTTTGGGCTAGCGGGAGAAACAGATACGCAGTATTTT
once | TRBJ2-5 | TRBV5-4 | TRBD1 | CASSAPTGGAGTQYF | TGTGCCAGCAGCGCTCCGACAGGGGGCGCGGGGACCCAGTACTTC
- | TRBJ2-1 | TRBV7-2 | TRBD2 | CASSLSGGNNEQFF | TGTGCCAGCAGCTTAAGCGGGGGTAACAATGAGCAGTTCTTC
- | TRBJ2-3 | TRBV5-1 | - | CASSLRYSTDTQYF | TGCGCCAGCAGCTTGCGCTACTCCACAGATACGCAGTATTTT
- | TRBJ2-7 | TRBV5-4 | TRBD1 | CASRETGQGPYEQYF | TGTGCCAGCAGGGAGACGGGACAGGGCCCCTACGAGCAGTACTTC
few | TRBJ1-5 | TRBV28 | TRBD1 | CASSRTGASNQPQHF | TGTGCCAGCAGTAGGACAGGCGCCAGCAATCAGCCCCAGCATTTT
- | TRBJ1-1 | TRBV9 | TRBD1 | CASSVGGQFTEAFF | TGTGCCAGCAGCGTAGGGGGACAGTTCACTGAAGCTTTCTTT
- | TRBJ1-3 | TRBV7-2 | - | CASSLSGTGIGPGNTIYF | TGTGCCAGCAGCTTATCAGGGACCGGGATCGGCCCTGGAAACACCATATATTTT
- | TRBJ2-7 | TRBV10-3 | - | CATVLPGDTHEQYF | TGTGCCACCGTACTACCGGGGGATACTCACGAGCAGTACTTC
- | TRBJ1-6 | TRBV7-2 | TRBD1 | CASSRQDRARGSPLHF | TGTGCCAGCAGCCGGCAGGACAGGGCAAGGGGATCACCCCTCCACTTT
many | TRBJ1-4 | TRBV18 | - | CASSPRKLFF | TGTGCCAGCTCACCACGGAAACTGTTTTTT
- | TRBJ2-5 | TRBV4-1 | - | CASSLGRGPETQYF | TGCGCCAGCAGCCTAGGGAGAGGGCCGGAGACCCAGTACTTC
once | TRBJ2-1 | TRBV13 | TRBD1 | CATRQGYLGEQFF | TGTGCCACTAGACAGGGTTATTTGGGTGAGCAGTTCTTC
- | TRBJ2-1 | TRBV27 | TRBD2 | CASRPSGTIWNEQFF | TGTGCCAGCAGGCCGAGCGGGACCATATGGAATGAGCAGTTCTTC
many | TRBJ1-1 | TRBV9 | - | CASSVGDWGTEAFF | TGTGCCAGCAGCGTCGGGGATTGGGGCACTGAAGCTTTCTTT
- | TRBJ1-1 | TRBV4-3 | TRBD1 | CASSHQTRDRTMNTEAFF | TGCGCCAGCAGCCACCAAACGCGGGACAGGACCATGAACACTGAAGCTTTCTTT
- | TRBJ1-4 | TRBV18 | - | CASSPVPNEKLFF | TGTGCCAGCTCACCAGTACCTAATGAAAAACTGTTTTTT
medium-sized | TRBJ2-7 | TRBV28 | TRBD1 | CASRFLDGQGYEQYF | TGTGCCAGCAGATTCTTAGATGGACAGGGGTACGAGCAGTACTTC
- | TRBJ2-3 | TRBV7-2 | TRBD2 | CASSLTSGDADTQYF | TGTGCCAGCAGCTTAACTAGCGGGGACGCAGATACGCAGTATTTT
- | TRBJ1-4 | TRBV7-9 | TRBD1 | CASSLYGQGHEKLFF | TGTGCCAGCAGCTTATACGGACAGGGCCACGAAAAACTGTTTTTT
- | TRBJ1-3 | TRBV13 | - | CASSLLQASGNTIYF | TGTGCCAGCAGCTTATTACAAGCCTCTGGAAACACCATATATTTT
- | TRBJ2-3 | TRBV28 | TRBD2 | CASSYSLAGGAPDTQYF | TGTGCCAGCAGCTACTCCCTAGCGGGAGGTGCGCCAGATACGCAGTATTTT
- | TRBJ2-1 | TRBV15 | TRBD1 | CATSRRTGVNEQFF | TGTGCCACCAGCAGACGGACAGGGGTCAATGAGCAGTTCTTC
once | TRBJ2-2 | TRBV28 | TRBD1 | CASSLATGGTGELFF | TGTGCCAGCAGTTTAGCCACAGGGGGCACCGGGGAGCTGTTTTTT
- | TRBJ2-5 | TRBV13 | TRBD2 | CASSSGTSGGSPETQYF | TGTGCCAGCAGCTCCGGGACTAGCGGGGGTTCACCGGAGACCCAGTACTTC
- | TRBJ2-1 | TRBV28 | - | CASTTVGPYNEQFF | TGTGCCAGCACCACGGTGGGGCCGTACAATGAGCAGTTCTTC
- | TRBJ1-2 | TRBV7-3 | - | CASSQSKVNGYTF | TGTGCCAGCAGCCAGTCTAAGGTGAATGGCTACACCTTC
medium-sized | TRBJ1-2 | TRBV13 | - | CASSLDRGLGYTF | TGTGCCAGCAGCTTAGACCGGGGGCTGGGCTACACCTTC
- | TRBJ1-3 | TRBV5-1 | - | CASSLAPGRSGNTIYF | TGCGCCAGCAGCTTGGCCCCAGGGCGTTCTGGAAACACCATATATTTT
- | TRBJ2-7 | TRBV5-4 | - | CASSPGTYEQYF | TGTGCCAGCAGCCCCGGGACCTACGAGCAGTACTTC
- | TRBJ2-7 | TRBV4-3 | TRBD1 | CASSQAGTGRYEQYF | TGCGCCAGCAGCCAAGCCGGGACAGGGCGCTACGAGCAGTACTTC
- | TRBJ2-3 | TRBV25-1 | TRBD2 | CASSRLAGGTDTQYF | TGTGCCAGCAGCCGACTAGCGGGGGGCACAGATACGCAGTATTTT
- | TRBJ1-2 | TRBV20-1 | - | CSATPRGGYTF | TGCAGTGCTACCCCCCGGGGTGGCTACACCTTC
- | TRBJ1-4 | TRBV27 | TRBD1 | CASSFGTGMGEKLFF | TGTGCCAGCAGTTTTGGGACAGGGATGGGTGAAAAACTGTTTTTT
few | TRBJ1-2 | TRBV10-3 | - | CAISEAGNSYGYTF | TGTGCCATCAGTGAGGCAGGGAACTCCTATGGCTACACCTTC
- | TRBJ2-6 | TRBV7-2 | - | CASSGDSVSGANVLTF | TGTGCCAGCAGCGGTGACAGTGTCTCTGGGGCCAACGTCCTGACTTTC
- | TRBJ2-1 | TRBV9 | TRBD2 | CASSGYSGSVYNEQFF | TGTGCCAGCAGCGGATATAGCGGGAGCGTCTACAATGAGCAGTTCTTC
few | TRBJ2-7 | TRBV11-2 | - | CASSLDLGAGQYF | TGTGCCAGCAGCTTAGATCTTGGGGCCGGACAGTACTTC
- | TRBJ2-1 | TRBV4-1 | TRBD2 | CASSQDGGGSYNEQFF | TGCGCCAGCAGCCAAGATGGGGGAGGGTCCTACAATGAGCAGTTCTTC
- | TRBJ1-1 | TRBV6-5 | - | CASSWTALVPNTEAFF | TGTGCCAGCAGTTGGACCGCATTAGTCCCGAACACTGAAGCTTTCTTT
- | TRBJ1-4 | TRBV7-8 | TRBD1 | CASSPAGGTNEKLFF | TGTGCCAGCAGCCCCGCAGGGGGTACCAATGAAAAACTGTTTTTT
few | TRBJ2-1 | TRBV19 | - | CASSQLGSPGNEQFF | TGTGCCAGTAGTCAACTGGGCTCCCCTGGGAATGAGCAGTTCTTC